Listed below are T cell receptor beta chains from one sample, sequenced in a study of tumor and adjacent non-tumor tissue in lung cancer. One entry per CDR3 protein, called by TCRdb with MiXCR from the multiplex PCR reads. The table has 100,000 to 150,000 distinct CDR3 sequences, around three fifths seen once; the top ten hold 10% to 15%. Input material: lung tumor tissue. Source of these receptors: a man younger than 40 with non-small cell lung cancer. Both conserved end residues are part of each CDR3. D genes are given only for firm matches. Not all rows give a size; the values are once, few, many and, for expanded clones, a class.

V gene	clone size	J gene	D gene	CDR3 DNA	CDR3 protein
TRBV4-1	once	TRBJ2-7	TRBD2	TGCGCCATCAGCCATGATGGGACGGGAGGTACGTACGAGCAGTACTTC	CAISHDGTGGTYEQYF
TRBV20-1	few	TRBJ1-6	TRBD1	TGTAATGCTAGAGCCGCCGGGACAGGGCTTAATTCACCCCTCCACTTT	CNARAAGTGLNSPLHF
TRBV20-1	-	TRBJ2-7	-	TGCAGTGCTCCCCGGGAGCTCTCCTACGAGCAGTATTTC	CSAPRELSYEQYF
TRBV20-1	-	TRBJ2-7	TRBD2	TGCAGTGCCGAGCGGGGGGGGGGCTCCTACGAGCAGTACTTC	CSAERGGGSYEQYF
TRBV11-1	-	TRBJ1-1	-	TGTGCCAGCTGCCAACAGGAGTCGAACACTGAAGCTTTCTTT	CASCQQESNTEAFF
TRBV5-1	-	TRBJ2-6	TRBD1	TGCGCCAGCAGCTTGCAAGGGGGCGCTGGGGCCAACGTCCTGACTTTC	CASSLQGGAGANVLTF
TRBV5-1	few	TRBJ2-7	-	TGCGCCAGCAAAAGGGAAGGTTCCTACGAGCAGTACTTC	CASKREGSYEQYF
TRBV12-3/TRBV12-4	many	TRBJ2-2	-	TGTGCCAGCAGTTTGGGCAGGGTGAACACCGGGGAGCTGTTTTTT	CASSLGRVNTGELFF
TRBV6-2/TRBV6-3	many	TRBJ2-7	-	TGTGCTTCACAGAGGATGAACGAGCAGTACTTC	CASQRMNEQYF
TRBV20-1	-	TRBJ2-2	TRBD2	TGCAGTGCTAGAGATATTAGCGGGGGGGATGTTGGGGAGCTGTTTTTT	CSARDISGGDVGELFF
TRBV11-2	-	TRBJ2-7	-	TGTGCCAGCAACACGGGATTTAGATCCTACGAACAGTACTTC	CASNTGFRSYEQYF
TRBV12-3/TRBV12-4	many	TRBJ2-2	TRBD1	TGTGCCAGCAGGCCCTCGACAGGGGGTGGGGAGCTGTTTTTT	CASRPSTGGGELFF
TRBV6-5	many	TRBJ2-7	-	TGTGCCAGCAGTTACAGGGCGACCTCCTACGAGCAGTACTTC	CASSYRATSYEQYF
TRBV4-1	-	TRBJ2-7	-	TGCGTCAGCAGTCAAGACGAGATCGGCGGAACCTACGAGCAGTACTTC	CVSSQDEIGGTYEQYF
TRBV20-1	-	TRBJ2-5	-	TGCAGTACTAGAGCGCAGAGTAGCGGTACCCACTACTTC	CSTRAQSSGTHYF
TRBV7-3	-	TRBJ1-2	-	TGTTCCAGCAGCATAACCGGCGGTGTCCTGGGTGGCTTCACCTTC	CSSSITGGVLGGFTF
TRBV6-5	many	TRBJ1-5	TRBD1	TGTGCCAGCAGTGGGACAGGGGGCCCCCAGCCCCAGCATTTT	CASSGTGGPQPQHF
TRBV20-1	few	TRBJ2-3	-	TGCAGTGCTCTCCCGACGCGAGGCTCTAGCACAGATACGCACTATTTT	CSALPTRGSSTDTHYF